Sequencing of this TCR beta chain was carried out in a study of shared clonotypes between healthy human individuals. Measured with immunoSEQ multiplex PCR; TCRdb has only the in-frame clones, and not every one. The table lists about 490,000 clones, 75% to 85% of them singletons, with over 10% in the top ten. CDR3 size: 15 residues. V gave up 1 base and J gave up 3 bases, with 13 bases separating them. Germline-derived CDR1 and CDR2 are SGHTA and FQGNSA. V gene TRBV7-2 combines with J gene TRBJ2-7; possibly TRBD1 for D (6 bases). The sample was PBMCs. This TCR came from a woman between 40 and 50 years old in good health. Some clones in this sample may be carry-over from other donors' samples. The CDR3 nucleotides read TGTGCCAGCAGCTTAGTTAGGGGGAGTGGCTACGAGCAGTACTTC. This gives the protein CASSLVRGSGYEQYF. The full variable domain, with the rest looked up from reference TRBV7-2 and TRBJ2-7, is GAGVSQSPSNKVTEKGKDVELRCDPISGHTALYWYRQSLGQGLEFLIYFQGNSAPDKSGLPSDRFSAERTGGSVSTLTIQRTQQEDSAVYLCASSLVRGSGYEQYFGPGTRLTVT.